The source of this T cell receptor (beta chain) is a study of T cells in localized non-small cell lung cancer (dated by TCRdb to 2020 to 2022). About the study as a whole: The study analyzed T cell repertoires of roughly 220 early-stage NSCLC patients, comparing tumors and uninvolved tumor-adjacent lungs. NSCLC patients had a mean age of around 70 years, and more than 120 were male and about a hundred female. All 220 or so NSCLC patients in the cohort were treatment-naive and had localized lung tumors that were resected. On the study overall, not on this receptor specifically: Of the top 100 tumor clones, a median of 57 were detected in paired uninvolved adjacent lung; around 30 were also among that lung's top 100. Uninvolved tumor-adjacent lung showed the highest T cell clonality, higher than tumor, which suggests more focused antigenic responses in the adjacent lung. Because multi-region tumor sequencing was not done, intratumor heterogeneity could not be ruled out. Because the study design was exploratory, TCR variables were selected using unadjusted p-values without false-discovery rate correction. Higher T cell density in blood was associated with longer overall survival, whereas higher clonality in adjacent lung was associated with shorter survival.

The immunoSEQ Assay was used to sequence TCR beta CDR3 regions from DNA. Processing in the source paper ran as follows. To compute T cell density, TCR beta template counts were normalized to usable DNA, which was estimated by amplifying housekeeping genes. Richness was estimated using the preseqR package, with extrapolation to 400,000 templates for PBMC samples and to 120,000 templates for tissue samples. Clonality was defined by subtracting Pielou's evenness from one. Tissue-enriched TCRs were identified through differential abundance testing performed on productive amino-acid clonotypes, with a minimum total count of 5 and an alpha of 0.1. Repertoire overlap between compartments was quantified with the Jaccard Index and Morisita Overlap Index. GLIPH clustered TCR beta CDR3s with public tetramer-defined viral CDR3s; viral motifs required at least three viral sequences plus V-gene enrichment. TCRdb mirrors the immuneACCESS table, restricted to in-frame sequences. Some clones are absent from its copies; in checked studies, under half trace to an unresolved V gene, and the reason for the others is unknown. The DNA was the basis for D and trimming; V, J and clone size are from that table. In this sample the table shows approximately 32,000 clones, more than 65% of which occur a single time. The ten largest clones add up to approximately 15% of the sample.

In the germline V gene (reference sequence), CDR1 corresponds to GTSNPN and CDR2 to SVGIG. V loses 8 bases, J loses 7 bases, and the germline ends lie 12 bases apart. Including the terminal cysteine and phenylalanine, the CDR3 comprises 11 residues. Left in the record is the CDR3 DNA by itself, 33 bases read in frame from the first base. Notes on this clone: Its antigen is currently not known. Qualities for individual bases were not recorded, and no much larger clone is one base off.

At diagnosis, peripheral blood, uninvolved tumor-adjacent lung and tumor were collected and stored as a combination of fresh-frozen and FFPE material. For TCR repertoire profiling, blood samples were analyzed in the form of peripheral blood mononuclear cells. Sequenced here: peripheral blood, sampled before any cancer treatment. The chain is encoded by TRBV30 joined to TRBJ2-4, with an unclear D gene assignment. The origin of this receptor is a male donor aged 60 or over with stage III squamous cell lung carcinoma. The CDR3 sequence is CAGRVRNIQYF. The DNA sequence is given as TGTGCCGGACGGGTCCGGAACATTCAGTACTTC.